These T cell receptor beta chains were read from a single sample in a study of identical twins. MiXCR, run by TCRdb on the 5' RACE reads, gives a single entry per CDR3 protein. The sample lists 400,000 to 550,000 distinct CDR3 sequences, around 20% occurring once. In addition, the sample was reused for a study of T cells expressing NK-cell markers.

Source material: CD4+ T cells sorted from blood. Source of these receptors: a woman aged 18-29 years in good health. Both conserved end residues are part of each CDR3. The D gene is left open where the match is weak.

J gene | D gene | V gene | CDR3 protein
TRBJ2-3 | . | TRBV7-3 | CASSEGASAFPSTDTQYF
TRBJ2-1 | . | TRBV6-2/TRBV6-3 | CATTRDYNEQFF
TRBJ1-2 | TRBD1 | TRBV10-3 | CAITGQGVYGYTF
TRBJ2-3 | . | TRBV6-1 | CASSEVGQGRNTQYF
TRBJ1-2 | TRBD1 | TRBV12-3/TRBV12-4 | CASSFRTGSYGYTF
TRBJ2-1 | TRBD2 | TRBV6-5 | CASSYSTSGYNEQFF
TRBJ2-1 | TRBD2 | TRBV29-1 | CSVGGTSGSNEQFF
TRBJ2-1 | TRBD2 | TRBV6-1 | CASSPQLAGGYNEQFF
TRBJ2-5 | TRBD2 | TRBV20-1 | CSARDSGTSYGLAAPGTQYF
TRBJ1-1 | . | TRBV19 | CASLRGWNTEAFF
TRBJ1-2 | . | TRBV12-1 | CASSPGFLCGYTF
TRBJ1-2 | . | TRBV9 | CASSVALGINYGYTF
TRBJ1-5 | . | TRBV18 | CASSPLDHSQPQHF
TRBJ1-5 | TRBD1 | TRBV27 | CASGEQGVGGNQPQHF
TRBJ1-1 | . | TRBV7-2 | CASSQPTGRTEAFF
TRBJ1-1 | TRBD1 | TRBV18 | CASSPSGQGALTEAFF
TRBJ2-4 | . | TRBV20-1 | CSARAGVKNIQYF
TRBJ2-5 | . | TRBV4-3 | CASSQDQQGPKTQYF
TRBJ1-5 | TRBD1 | TRBV7-2 | CASSSTGAGQPQHF
TRBJ2-3 | . | TRBV7-2 | CASSLVSGGRADTQYF
TRBJ2-1 | . | TRBV9 | CASSVDRHEQFF
TRBJ2-3 | TRBD2 | TRBV20-1 | CSGGGGMSGGAQYF
TRBJ2-7 | TRBD2 | TRBV29-1 | CSVGGGNSEQYF
TRBJ2-5 | TRBD2 | TRBV7-8 | CASSKNPRTSGGGMDF
TRBJ2-1 | TRBD2 | TRBV20-1 | CSARDLSGRSSSYNEQFF
TRBJ1-1 | TRBD1 | TRBV5-1 | CASSFIGTGNTEAFF
TRBJ2-1 | . | TRBV5-8 | CASSQQGGQFF
TRBJ2-1 | TRBD2 | TRBV5-1 | CASTRHGAGNPYNEQFF
TRBJ2-5 | TRBD2 | TRBV7-2 | CASSTGLAGASETQYF
TRBJ2-1 | TRBD2 | TRBV5-1 | CASSLERGEQFF
TRBJ2-3 | . | TRBV6-5 | CASSAGPGTDTQYF
TRBJ1-2 | . | TRBV6-2/TRBV6-3 | CASSASDSYLILGYGYTF
TRBJ2-7 | . | TRBV5-1 | CASSSEGGEQYF
TRBJ1-3 | . | TRBV25-1 | CASSSRTDGNTIYF
TRBJ2-1 | . | TRBV18 | CASEVVGKYNEQFF
TRBJ1-2 | . | TRBV6-5 | CASSLRAGAGYGYTF
TRBJ2-1 | . | TRBV18 | CASSQLDRSNEQFF
TRBJ2-5 | TRBD1 | TRBV12-3/TRBV12-4 | CASSPGTGAQETQYF
TRBJ2-7 | TRBD2 | TRBV20-1 | CSARTGTSGSEQYF
TRBJ2-4 | . | TRBV6-2/TRBV6-3 | CASSFGRATNIQYF
TRBJ2-5 | . | TRBV3-1 | CASSPRKAQETQYF
TRBJ2-5 | TRBD1 | TRBV30 | CAWRDRETQYF
TRBJ2-7 | TRBD2 | TRBV6-2/TRBV6-3 | CASSYSAGGFEQYF
TRBJ2-5 | . | TRBV6-1 | CASSPLGDGETQYF
TRBJ2-3 | . | TRBV2 | CASRTIGTLDTQYF
TRBJ2-7 | TRBD1 | TRBV6-1 | CASSVRPGQGPFRPIYEQYF
TRBJ2-5 | TRBD1 | TRBV29-1 | CSADRVGETQYF
TRBJ2-5 | TRBD2 | TRBV20-1 | CSAKAGGQETQYF
TRBJ2-7 | . | TRBV12-3/TRBV12-4 | CASSFRAYEQYF
TRBJ1-4 | . | TRBV12-3/TRBV12-4 | CASSWGRKEKLFF
TRBJ2-2 | TRBD1 | TRBV11-2 | CASSLRLRTGGELFF
TRBJ2-5 | TRBD2 | TRBV10-3 | CAISELLAGGLETQYF
TRBJ2-1 | . | TRBV7-2 | CASSLATRGTAEFF
TRBJ2-7 | . | TRBV15 | CATSRDLAEQYF
TRBJ2-5 | . | TRBV7-9 | CASSTTGNQETQYF